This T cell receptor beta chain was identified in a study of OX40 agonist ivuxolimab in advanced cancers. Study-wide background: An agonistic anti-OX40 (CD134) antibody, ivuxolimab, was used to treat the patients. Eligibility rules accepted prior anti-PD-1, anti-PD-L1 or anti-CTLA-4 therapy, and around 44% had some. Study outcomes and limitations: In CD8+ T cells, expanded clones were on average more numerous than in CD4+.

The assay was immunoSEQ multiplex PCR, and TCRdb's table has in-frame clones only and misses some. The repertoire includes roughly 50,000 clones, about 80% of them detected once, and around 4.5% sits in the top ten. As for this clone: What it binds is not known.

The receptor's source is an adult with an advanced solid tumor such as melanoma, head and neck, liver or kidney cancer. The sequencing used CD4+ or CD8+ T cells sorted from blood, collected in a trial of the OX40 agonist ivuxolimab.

The CDR3 nucleotides are TGTGCCAGTAGTATAGTAGCAGGGGTTAGCAATCAGCCCCAGCATTTT. It codes for CASSIVAGVSNQPQHF. This sequence joins TRBV19 and TRBJ1-5, with a weak D call TRBD1 (6 bases). V was cut by 1 base and J by 0 bases, with 10 bases left in between. The germline CDR1 and CDR2 sequences are LNHDA and SQIVND (reference sequence). The length of the CDR3 is 16 residues.